This T cell receptor beta chain emerged from a study of cytomegalovirus exposure and HLA in healthy donors. Study-level points and caveats: A later analysis linked a missense DCLRE1C variant to TCR beta V- and J-gene trimming. Per a later analysis, HLA-associated TCR beta chains showed more clonal expansion than other, equally common TCR beta chains. Published work reported that the classifier diagnosed cytomegalovirus status with high specificity and sensitivity. A prior analysis recorded that most TCR beta V segments were productive about 87% or about 30% of the time.

This CDR3 is built from 18 residues. Trimming removed 2 bases from V and 1 base from J; junction bases left unmatched: 10. CDR1 and CDR2 (germline): SGHTA, FQGTGA. As regards this clone: What it binds is not known.

Use of 60 Vbeta and 13 Jbeta primers characterized the PCR. Some clones are missing from TCRdb's copy, which holds only in-frame ones; the method was immunoSEQ multiplex PCR. This table has about 110,000 clones, 65% to 75% appearing once. The chain is built from TRBV7-3 and TRBJ1-1; 10 bases are shared with TRBD1. The specimen was PBMCs. The sequence was collected from a female donor in good health and CMV-seronegative. CDR3 DNA: TGTGCCAGCAGCTTATGGACAGGGGGAGTTTCGAGGAACACTGAAGCTTTCTTT. As protein: CASSLWTGGVSRNTEAFF.